Presented here are 19 T cell receptor beta chains from one specimen sequenced in a study of Graves' ophthalmopathy and Graves' hyperthyroidism. CDR3 regions of TCR beta were amplified from RNA transcripts. The first-round RT-PCR employed HTBI primers together with the Qiagen OneStep RT-PCR kit. A multiplex PCR was then performed as the second round. One entry per CDR3 protein, called by TCRdb with MiXCR from the multiplex PCR reads. The table includes some 400,000 distinct CDR3 sequences, about a sixth detected once. Sequencing was carried out using peripheral blood. These receptors originate from a woman under 30 with Graves' ophthalmopathy.

This clonotype was seen ten or more times. The chain uses TRBV6-5 and TRBJ1-3; 9 bases map to TRBD1. CDR1 is MNHEY, CDR2 SVGAGI, per germline. The CDR3 length is 17 residues. Germline trimming cut 6 bases from V and 4 bases from J; bases unmatched to any gene: 13. The CDR3 is CASSYIPGQGTGNTIYF. CDR3 sequence (DNA): TGTGCCAGCAGCTACATCCCGGGACAGGGAACAGGAAACACCATATATTTT.

This clonotype was seen ten or more times. The chain has TRBV14 and TRBJ1-6; a possible D gene is TRBD1 (6 bases). This CDR3 region has 16 residues. The germline V gene has CDR1 SGHDN and CDR2 FVKESK. V lost 4 bases to trimming and J lost 7 bases, with 17 bases between them. The chain's CDR3 is CASSPPGQGPNSPLHF. CDR3 DNA sequence: TGTGCCAGCAGCCCCCCAGGGCAGGGGCCCAATTCACCCCTCCACTTT.

The chain recombines TRBV6-5 with TRBJ2-7; D may correspond to TRBD1 or TRBD2 (5 bases each). CDR3 length: 17 amino acids. V was shortened by 0 bases and J by 0 bases, with 15 bases between the two germline ends. Germline V lookup: CDR1 MNHEY, CDR2 SVGAGI. CDR3 bases: TGTGCCAGCAGTTACTCGGGCAGGGAGTCAAGCTCCTACGAGCAGTACTTC. Translating gives CASSYSGRESSSYEQYF.

This clonotype came up many times. This chain uses TRBV12-3 or TRBV12-4 with TRBJ2-7; D gene uncertain. This CDR3 is 15 amino acids long. Trimming removed 6 bases from V and 4 bases from J, with 19 bases in between. CDR3 sequence reads: CASSLNTGSPYEQYF. As DNA, the CDR3 is TGTGCCAGCAGCTTAAACACCGGGTCACCTTACGAGCAGTACTTC.

This clonotype was counted ten times or more. The CDR3 bases are TGTGCCACCAGTGATTATCTGAAGGCAGGACCGACCTACGAGCAGTACTTC. Its translation: CATSDYLKAGPTYEQYF. The chain recombines TRBV24-1 with TRBJ2-7; D uncertain. There are 17 residues in the CDR3. V was trimmed by 2 bases and J by 2 bases, leaving 18 bases between them. Germline CDR1 and CDR2: KGHDR and SFDVKD.

The V gene is TRBV27, the J gene TRBJ2-7; no firm D call. Trimming removed 6 bases from V and 4 bases from J, with 13 bases in between. Germline assignment: CDR1 MNHEY and CDR2 SMNVEV (reference sequence). CDR3 length: 13 amino acids. CDR3 sequence reads: CASSPKSRYEQYF. CDR3 coding DNA: TGTGCCAGCAGCCCTAAGTCGCGTTACGAGCAGTACTTC.

This clonotype occurred many times. V gene TRBV30 combines with J gene TRBJ1-6; 10 bases align to TRBD1. V was clipped by 2 bases and J by 7 bases; unmatched bases: 5. This CDR3 contains 15 residues. From germline, CDR1 is GTSNPN and CDR2 SVGIG (reference sequence). This CDR3 is CAWSPGDRGNSPLHF. Here the CDR3 DNA reads TGTGCCTGGAGTCCCGGGGACAGGGGCAATTCACCCCTCCACTTT.

The genes are TRBV7-8 and TRBJ2-7, with TRBD1 matching over 12 bases. This CDR3 spans 16 amino acids. Germline values: CDR1 SGHVS, CDR2 FQNEAQ. With 4 bases clipped from V and 5 bases from J, the junction kept 9 bases outside the gene matches. This CDR3 reads CASSSPGQGAGDEQYF. CDR3 in DNA: TGTGCCAGCAGCTCTCCGGGACAGGGGGCAGGAGACGAGCAGTACTTC.

This clonotype showed up many times. The chain combines TRBV6-5 with TRBJ1-5, with 10 bases matching TRBD1. From germline, CDR1 is MNHEY and CDR2 SVGAGI. V was clipped by 4 bases and J by 6 bases; unmatched bases: 6. This CDR3 region has 15 residues. CDR3 sequence (DNA): TGTGCCAGCAGTTGGGGGACAGGGGAAGCTCAGCCCCAGCATTTT. It specifies CASSWGTGEAQPQHF.

This clonotype was seen repeatedly, ten times or more. This chain links TRBV30 with TRBJ1-1; D is uncertain. Germline CDR1 and CDR2: GTSNPN and SVGIG (reference sequence). V lost 4 bases, J lost 1 base, and 13 bases lay in between. The CDR3 runs 14 residues. The CDR3 DNA is TGTGCCTGGACCGTCGGGGAGGGGAACACTGAAGCTTTCTTT. Its translation is CAWTVGEGNTEAFF. The full variable domain, its missing parts supplied by reference TRBV30 and TRBJ1-1, is SQTIHQWPATLVQPVGSPLSLECTVEGTSNPNLYWYRQAAGRGLQLLFYSVGIGQISSEVPQNLSASRPQDRQFILSSKKLLLSDSGFYLCAWTVGEGNTEAFFGQGTRLTVV.

This clonotype was detected many times. V and J are TRBV6-5 and TRBJ2-5; D remains ambiguous. Germline V gives CDR1 MNHEY, CDR2 SVGAGI. Trimming removed 0 bases at V and 4 bases at J, with 9 bases between. The CDR3 is made up of 14 amino acids. In DNA, the CDR3 is TGTGCCAGCAGTTACTCAAGAGCGTCAGAGACCCAGTACTTC. It encodes CASSYSRASETQYF.

This clonotype was recorded many times. The V gene is TRBV4-3, the J gene TRBJ1-2, with no clear D. Deletions cut 4 bases from V and 3 bases from J, with 18 bases between. This CDR3 comprises 16 residues. Germline CDR1 is LGHNA and CDR2 is YSLEER. This chain's CDR3 is CASSPDVRGSHYGYTF. The CDR3 bases are TGCGCCAGCAGCCCAGATGTCCGCGGTTCTCACTATGGCTACACCTTC.

There are many counts of this clonotype. The rearrangement joins TRBV7-2 to TRBJ2-2; 8 bases are a match to TRBD2. The CDR3 is 19 residues long. J gave up 4 bases and V 0 bases, and 13 bases lay outside the gene matches. Germline-derived CDR1 and CDR2 are SGHTA and FQGNSA. The CDR3 loop is CASSLALSGSRSGTGELFF. The DNA for the CDR3 is TGTGCCAGCAGCTTAGCGCTAAGCGGGAGTCGGAGTGGCACCGGGGAGCTGTTTTTT. The full variable domain, with the rest looked up from reference TRBV7-2 and TRBJ2-2, is GAGVSQSPSNKVTEKGKDVELRCDPISGHTALYWYRQSLGQGLEFLIYFQGNSAPDKSGLPSDRFSAERTGGSVSTLTIQRTQQEDSAVYLCASSLALSGSRSGTGELFFGEGSRLTVL.

At least ten counts were recorded for this clonotype. The V and J genes are TRBV19 and TRBJ2-7, with D tentatively TRBD2 (5 bases). CDR1 is LNHDA and CDR2 is SQIVND in the germline V gene (reference sequence). Trimming shortened V by 1 base and J by 2 bases, and 9 bases separated the two germline ends. CDR3 length: 14 residues. The CDR3 region has the DNA TGTGCCAGTAGTATAGGCGAGCGGCCCTACGAGCAGTACTTC. Protein product: CASSIGERPYEQYF.

This clonotype was counted ten times or more. The V gene is TRBV6-1, the J gene TRBJ1-3, with no clear D. V lost 0 bases and J lost 0, with 9 bases in between. This CDR3 is built from 16 residues. Per germline, CDR1 MNHNS and CDR2 SASEGT. The chain's CDR3 is CASSEALGVSGNTIYF. CDR3 bases: TGTGCCAGCAGTGAAGCGTTGGGAGTCTCTGGAAACACCATATATTTT.

This clonotype showed up many times. V gene TRBV7-9 combines with J gene TRBJ2-7; perhaps TRBD1 as D (6 bases). Per the germline V gene, CDR1 is SEHNR and CDR2 is FQNEAQ (reference sequence). The V and J ends lost 3 bases and 3 bases respectively, with 9 bases between them. The CDR3 loop spans 13 amino acids. The CDR3 DNA sequence: TGTGCCAGCAGCTTGTCCAGGGGCTACGAGCAGTACTTC. Translating gives CASSLSRGYEQYF.

This clonotype was seen many times. The chain combines TRBV11-2 with TRBJ2-5; tentative D call: TRBD1 (5 bases). Germline CDR1 and CDR2: SGHAT and FQNNGV. Trimming removed 7 bases from V and 1 base from J, with 22 bases in between. CDR3 length equals 17 residues. In DNA form, the CDR3 reads TGTGCCAGCACCCTAAAATGGCACTCAGGGATCCAAGAGACCCAGTACTTC. Residues: CASTLKWHSGIQETQYF.

This clonotype was recorded at least ten times. The genes are TRBV9 and TRBJ1-1; TRBD1 aligns across 9 bases. The germline V gene encodes CDR1 SGDLS and CDR2 YYNGEE. The V gene end was trimmed by 3 bases and the J gene end by 1 base; junction bases not matched to a gene: 4. This CDR3 has 15 amino acids. CDR3 sequence (DNA): TGTGCCAGCAGCGCCCGGGACAGGGAGAACACTGAAGCTTTCTTT. Translating gives CASSARDRENTEAFF.

This clonotype has a count of ten or more. The chain has TRBV13 and TRBJ1-1; possible D gene TRBD1, 5 bases. Trimming left V 4 bases short and J 4 bases short, with 16 bases between. The CDR3 spans 15 residues. CDR1 and CDR2 (germline): PRHDT, FYEKMQ (reference sequence). As DNA, the CDR3 is TGTGCCAGCAGCTCTACTCCGGGACGGGGCACTGAAGCTTTCTTT. It translates to CASSSTPGRGTEAFF. The full variable domain, rest sourced from reference TRBV13 and TRBJ1-1, is AAGVIQSPRHLIKEKRETATLKCYPIPRHDTVYWYQQGPGQDPQFLISFYEKMQSDKGSIPDRFSAQQFSDYHSELNMSSLELGDSALYFCASSSTPGRGTEAFFGQGTRLTVV.